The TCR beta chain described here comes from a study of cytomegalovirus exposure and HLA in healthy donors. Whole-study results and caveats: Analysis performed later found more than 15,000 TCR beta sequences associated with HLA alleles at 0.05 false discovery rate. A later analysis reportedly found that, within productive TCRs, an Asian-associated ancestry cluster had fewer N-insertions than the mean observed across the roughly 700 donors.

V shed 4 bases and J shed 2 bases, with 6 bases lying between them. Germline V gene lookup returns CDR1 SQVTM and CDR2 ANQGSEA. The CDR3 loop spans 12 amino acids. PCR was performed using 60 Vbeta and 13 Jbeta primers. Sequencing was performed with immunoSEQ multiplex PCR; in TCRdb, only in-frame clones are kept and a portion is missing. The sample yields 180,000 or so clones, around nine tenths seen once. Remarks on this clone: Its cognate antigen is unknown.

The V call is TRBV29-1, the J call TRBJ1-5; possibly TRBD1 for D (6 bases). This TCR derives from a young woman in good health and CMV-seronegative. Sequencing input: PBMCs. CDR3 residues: CSVGTGNQPQHF. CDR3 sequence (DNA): TGCAGCGTTGGGACAGGCAATCAGCCCCAGCATTTT.